The sequence of this TCR beta chain was determined in a study of T cell responses to AZD1222 COVID-19 vaccine. Measured with immunoSEQ multiplex PCR; TCRdb has only the in-frame clones, and not every one. There are about 130,000 clones in the sample; roughly 86% occur only once, and roughly an eighth lies in the top ten. With 6 bases clipped from V and 0 bases from J, the junction kept 5 bases outside the gene matches. There are 14 residues in the CDR3. The germline CDR1 and CDR2 sequences are MNHEY and SVGEGT. This clone was counted only a few times. Its target is unknown. Overall study results and limits: Epitopes outside B.1.351 and B.1.1.7 mutated regions reportedly drew nearly half of spike TCRs.

This sequence joins TRBV6-2 or TRBV6-3 and TRBJ2-7; 7 positions agree with TRBD1. The clonotype was recovered from an adult in good health. The sample here was peripheral blood, taken on day 0 of AZD1222 vaccination. The CDR3 protein is CASRPWDSSYEQYF. The CDR3 DNA sequence: TGTGCCAGCAGACCTTGGGACAGCTCCTACGAGCAGTACTTC.